This TCR beta chain was sequenced for a study of CD8+ T cells in alopecia areata. As regards this clone: The antigen is unknown.

Peripheral blood samples and lesional scalp punch biopsies were obtained from alopecia areata patients. PBMCs were stained for CD3, CD4 and CD8, and CD4+ and CD8+ T cells were sorted. cDNA serving as the sequencing template came from extracted, reverse transcribed RNA. Produced via immunoSEQ multiplex PCR; TCRdb's table is partial and in-frame only. The sample lists about 150,000 clones, approximately 45% occurring once. Trimming took 5 bases from V and 5 from J, leaving 13 bases between them. CDR3 length: 12 amino acids. Germline V gene data show CDR1 as GTSNPN and CDR2 as SVGIG (reference sequence). Study results and caveats: Unlike in mice, where it was clearer, TCR sharing across patients was less clear, possibly HLA-related.

The genes are TRBV30 and TRBJ2-7; D is possibly TRBD2 (6 bases). The sequence was collected from a human donor with alopecia areata. Sequenced sample: CD4+ T cells sorted from blood. The CDR3 is CAWGGSGHEQYF. In DNA, the CDR3 is TGTGCCTGGGGGGGGTCTGGCCACGAGCAGTACTTC.